Listed here are 13 T cell receptor beta chains from one sample, sequenced in a study of tumor-infiltrating lymphocytes in primary liver carcinoma. The source material, roughly 20-31 mg of unsorted bulk tissue, was used to co-extract RNA and DNA. TCR beta cDNA came from approximately 490 ng total RNA, primed with a constant-region primer. Construction of TCR beta libraries relied on three successive nested multiplex PCR rounds employing slightly modified ARM-PCR. Both of the initial two PCR rounds ran for roughly 11 cycles and employed TRBV1-TRBV30 forward primers alongside a C-beta reverse primer. TCRdb analysed the multiplex PCR reads with MiXCR anew, one entry per CDR3 protein. The sample carries 80,000 or so distinct CDR3 sequences, roughly 69% recorded once. The sequenced material came from tumor-adjacent normal liver tissue. The receptor source for this set is a man in his forties with primary liver carcinoma and hepatitis B virus infection.

Turning to this clonotype: This may be a read error: a much more frequent sequence differs by one nucleotide. The gene calls are TRBV25-1 and TRBJ1-4, with TRBD1 identical over 8 bases. The germline CDR1 and CDR2 sequences are MGHDK and SYGVNS. This CDR3 has 15 residues. The CDR3 spells CASGEGGQGGEKLFF. In nucleotides, the CDR3 is TGTGCCAGCGGTGAAGGCGGACAGGGAGGGGAAAAACTGTTTTTT.

As for this clonotype: At one boundary the junction diverges from the germline segment, which might be a read error. The rearrangement joins TRBV28 to TRBJ2-3, with D perhaps TRBD2 (6 bases). There are 14 residues in the CDR3. Germline V gene data show CDR1 as MDHEN and CDR2 as SYDVKM. CDR3 bases: TGTGCCGGCAGCCTAGGTGGGACTCAAGTTACGCAGTATTTT. Amino acids: CAGSLGGTQVTQYF.

With regard to this clonotype: A much more abundant neighbour one base away suggests this may be a read error. The chain links TRBV28 to TRBJ2-2, with D tentatively TRBD2 (6 bases). This CDR3 comprises 15 residues. Germline V CDR1 and CDR2: MDHEN, SYDVKM. CDR3 region: CASRRGSYDAGVLFF. CDR3 sequence (DNA): TGTGCCAGCCGGAGGGGCTCATACGACGCCGGGGTGCTGTTTTTT.

The chain joins TRBV4-1 to TRBJ2-7, with 9 nucleotides matching TRBD1. CDR1 and CDR2 from the germline V gene are MGHRA and YSYEKL. CDR3 length equals 16 residues. J lost 7 bases, V lost 4 bases, and 14 bases had no gene match. This CDR3 is CASSPRDRASLYEQYF. In nucleotides, the CDR3 is TGCGCCAGCAGCCCACGGGACAGGGCTAGTTTGTATGAGCAGTACTTC.

A note on this clonotype: The junction does not match germline at one end; this may be a read error. This chain uses TRBV2 with TRBJ2-5; 7 bases align to TRBD2. This CDR3 is built from 13 residues. Germline lookup yields CDR1 SNHLY and CDR2 FYNNEI. Here the CDR3 DNA reads TGTGCCAGCCGGTTGGGGGGGGAAGAGACCCAGCACTTC. As protein: CASRLGGEETQHF.

Comment on this clonotype: This CDR3 fails to terminate in the conserved phenylalanine or tryptophan, so it likely reflects a read error. This CDR3 reads CASSYGQGTFGYGYTI. The DNA for the CDR3 is TGTGCCAGCAGTTACGGGCAGGGGACATTTGGCTATGGCTACACCATC. The chain has TRBV6-5 and TRBJ1-2; D might be TRBD1 (6 bases). V was trimmed by 2 bases and J by 4 bases, leaving 17 bases between them. The germline gives CDR1 MNHEY, CDR2 SVGAGI. This CDR3 contains 16 residues.

With respect to this clonotype: An end of the junction differs from the germline gene, which may be a read error. The chain has TRBV6-5 and TRBJ2-7, with D possibly being TRBD1 (6 bases). This CDR3 has 14 residues. CDR1 is MNHEY and CDR2 is SVGAGI in the germline V gene. CDR3 sequence: CARSYARGEHEQYF. DNA of the CDR3: TGTGCCCGCAGTTACGCCAGGGGAGAACACGAGCAGTATTTC.

This clonotype was detected a few times. The genes are TRBV4-1 and TRBJ2-4; 9 nucleotides match TRBD2. The CDR3 has 16 amino acids. With V trimmed by 0 bases and J by 8 bases, 8 bases remained unmatched. Germline lookup yields CDR1 MGHRA and CDR2 YSYEKL. The CDR3 is CASSQEAGGPGDIQYF. The CDR3 DNA sequence: TGCGCCAGCAGCCAAGAGGCGGGAGGGCCGGGTGACATTCAGTACTTC.

For this clonotype: One end of the junction fails to match germline, which may point to a read error. The V and J genes are TRBV4-3 and TRBJ1-1, with no clear D. The CDR3 loop spans 15 amino acids. Per the germline V gene, CDR1 is LGHNA and CDR2 is YSLEER. The DNA of the CDR3 is TGCGCCAGCAGCCAGCGGGGTCGTTGGAACACTGAAGTTTTCTTT. This sequence encodes CASSQRGRWNTEVFF.

This clonotype was picked up one time. Compared with germline, one end of the junction differs, possibly owing to a read error. The rearrangement links TRBV13 to TRBJ1-6; TRBD1 aligns across 7 bases. CDR1 and CDR2 from the germline V gene are PRHDT and FYEKMQ (reference sequence). There are 15 residues in the CDR3. The DNA of the CDR3 is TGTGCCAGCAGCTTAGGGCGGGACAGCTTTTCACGCCTCCACTTT. It translates to CASSLGRDSFSRLHF.

The rearrangement joins TRBV11-2 to TRBJ2-5, with 8 bases aligning to TRBD2. The CDR3 is made up of 11 amino acids. Germline-derived CDR1 and CDR2 are SGHAT and FQNNGV. The trim removed 5 bases at V and 11 bases at J, leaving 4 bases unmatched. CDR3 loop: CASSRGGNQYF. As DNA, the CDR3 is TGTGCCAGCAGCCGGGGGGGGAATCAGTACTTC.

Details on this clonotype: A much larger clone sits a single nucleotide away, making a read error possible. This chain links TRBV7-8 with TRBJ2-5; 12 bases agree with TRBD2. In germline, CDR1 is SGHVS, CDR2 FQNEAQ. The length of the CDR3 is 17 residues. CDR3 nucleotides: TGTGCCAGCAGCTTAGTCAGCCTAGCGGGAGGGGGAGAGATCCAGTACTTC. As protein: CASSLVSLAGGGEIQYF.

This clonotype came up a few times. The germline gene is not matched at one end of the junction; a read error may be the cause. V is TRBV5-6 and J is TRBJ2-5; D ambiguous. CDR1 SGHDT and CDR2 YYEEEE come from the germline V gene. This CDR3 is built from 17 residues. The CDR3 region has the DNA TGTGCCAGCAGCCCTTACCTGCTGGGCCAGGACCAAGAGACCCAGCACTTC. Translating it yields CASSPYLLGQDQETQHF.